These T cell receptor beta chains were read from a single sample in a study of T cell responses to AZD1222 COVID-19 vaccine. Clones were read by immunoSEQ multiplex PCR, and TCRdb kept only the in-frame ones, dropping some. The table shows 65,000 to 95,000 clones, with 75% to 90% occurring only once. Sample: peripheral blood, taken 28 days after the second AZD1222 dose. The receptors derive from an adult who received the AZD1222 COVID-19 vaccine. The CDR3 runs from the conserved cysteine through the conserved F or W. D genes are given only for firm matches. Rows give clone size only sometimes, using once, few, many, or a class for an expanded clone.

j_gene: TRBJ1-3; v_gene: TRBV28; d_gene: TRBD1; abundance: -; CDR3aa: CASSLWGQGDGNTIYF; CDR3nt: TGTGCCAGCAGTTTATGGGGTCAGGGGGATGGAAACACCATATATTTT
j_gene: TRBJ2-7; v_gene: TRBV10-3; d_gene: TRBD1; abundance: -; CDR3aa: CAISEPGTGREQYF; CDR3nt: TGTGCCATCAGTGAACCCGGGACAGGGCGTGAGCAGTACTTC
j_gene: TRBJ1-6; v_gene: TRBV12-2; d_gene: -; abundance: -; CDR3aa: CASRLGGQDSYNSPLHF; CDR3nt: TGTGCAAGTCGCTTAGGGGGACAGGACTCCTATAATTCACCCCTCCACTTT
j_gene: TRBJ1-4; v_gene: TRBV29-1; d_gene: TRBD1; abundance: -; CDR3aa: CSDRTRDSREKLFF; CDR3nt: TGCAGCGACAGAACCCGGGACAGCCGTGAAAAACTGTTTTTT
j_gene: TRBJ1-2; v_gene: TRBV6-1; d_gene: -; abundance: -; CDR3aa: CASSEVGNYGYTF; CDR3nt: TGTGCCAGCAGTGAGGTGGGGAACTATGGCTACACCTTC
j_gene: TRBJ1-1; v_gene: TRBV28; d_gene: -; abundance: -; CDR3aa: CASRPGGLNTEAFF; CDR3nt: TGTGCCAGCAGACCCGGGGGTCTGAACACTGAAGCTTTCTTT
j_gene: TRBJ1-1; v_gene: TRBV10-2; d_gene: -; abundance: -; CDR3aa: CASNPVTENTEAFF; CDR3nt: TGCGCCAGCAATCCCGTGACAGAGAACACTGAAGCTTTCTTT
j_gene: TRBJ2-3; v_gene: TRBV12-3/TRBV12-4; d_gene: -; abundance: -; CDR3aa: CASSLGSVDTQYF; CDR3nt: TGTGCCAGCAGTTTAGGGTCGGTGGATACGCAGTATTTT
j_gene: TRBJ1-3; v_gene: TRBV3-1/TRBV3-2; d_gene: -; abundance: -; CDR3aa: CASSQALRGFSGNTIYF; CDR3nt: TGTGCCAGCAGCCAAGCGTTAAGGGGTTTCTCTGGAAACACCATATATTTT
j_gene: TRBJ1-5; v_gene: TRBV19; d_gene: -; abundance: -; CDR3aa: CASSITGDNQPQHF; CDR3nt: TGTGCCAGTAGTATAACAGGAGACAATCAGCCCCAGCATTTT
j_gene: TRBJ2-5; v_gene: TRBV19; d_gene: TRBD1; abundance: -; CDR3aa: CASSSRDSPHQETQYF; CDR3nt: TGTGCCAGTAGTTCCCGGGACAGTCCACACCAAGAGACCCAGTACTTC
j_gene: TRBJ1-1; v_gene: TRBV27; d_gene: TRBD1; abundance: -; CDR3aa: CASRRDRGLGTEAFF; CDR3nt: TGTGCCAGCAGGCGGGACAGGGGGCTGGGGACTGAAGCTTTCTTT
j_gene: TRBJ2-7; v_gene: TRBV4-1; d_gene: TRBD1; abundance: -; CDR3aa: CASSLRTGAYEQYF; CDR3nt: TGCGCCAGCAGCCTAAGGACAGGGGCCTACGAGCAGTACTTC
j_gene: TRBJ1-5; v_gene: TRBV29-1; d_gene: -; abundance: -; CDR3aa: CSVAGLNQPQHF; CDR3nt: TGCAGCGTTGCGGGGCTCAATCAGCCCCAGCATTTT
j_gene: TRBJ2-1; v_gene: TRBV28; d_gene: -; abundance: -; CDR3aa: CASSSRGRSYNEQFF; CDR3nt: TGTGCCAGCAGTTCCCGCGGGCGGTCCTACAATGAGCAGTTCTTC
j_gene: TRBJ1-3; v_gene: TRBV3-1/TRBV3-2; d_gene: TRBD1; abundance: -; CDR3aa: CASSHGTGGGNTIYF; CDR3nt: TGTGCCAGCAGCCACGGGACAGGGGGTGGAAACACCATATATTTT
j_gene: TRBJ1-2; v_gene: TRBV7-9; d_gene: -; abundance: few; CDR3aa: CASSLVAGYTF; CDR3nt: TGTGCCAGCAGCTTAGTTGCTGGCTACACCTTC
j_gene: TRBJ2-7; v_gene: TRBV24-1; d_gene: -; abundance: -; CDR3aa: CATSGYEQYF; CDR3nt: TGTGCCACCAGTGGGTACGAGCAGTACTTC
j_gene: TRBJ2-5; v_gene: TRBV30; d_gene: -; abundance: -; CDR3aa: CAWSVQGGRETQYF; CDR3nt: TGTGCCTGGAGTGTACAAGGGGGTCGAGAGACCCAGTACTTC
j_gene: TRBJ2-7; v_gene: TRBV20-1; d_gene: -; abundance: once; CDR3aa: CSAGEHEQYF; CDR3nt: TGCAGTGCGGGGGAACACGAGCAGTACTTC
j_gene: TRBJ1-5; v_gene: TRBV7-8; d_gene: -; abundance: -; CDR3aa: CASSSVMVLPQPQHF; CDR3nt: TGTGCCAGCAGCTCCGTAATGGTCCTCCCCCAGCCCCAGCATTTT
j_gene: TRBJ2-6; v_gene: TRBV2; d_gene: TRBD1; abundance: -; CDR3aa: CASSGRTGYSAGANVLTF; CDR3nt: TGTGCCAGCAGTGGGCGGACAGGGTATAGCGCTGGGGCCAACGTCCTGACTTTC
j_gene: TRBJ2-3; v_gene: TRBV10-2; d_gene: TRBD2; abundance: once; CDR3aa: CASSLGGAPDTQYF; CDR3nt: TGCGCCAGCAGTCTCGGGGGGGCCCCAGATACGCAGTATTTT
j_gene: TRBJ2-7; v_gene: TRBV13; d_gene: -; abundance: -; CDR3aa: CASSLGAGVAGYF; CDR3nt: TGTGCCAGCAGCTTAGGGGCAGGGGTGGCCGGGTACTTC
j_gene: TRBJ2-3; v_gene: TRBV3-1/TRBV3-2; d_gene: -; abundance: -; CDR3aa: CASSPVLTGTDTQYF; CDR3nt: TGTGCCAGCAGCCCAGTCCTTACAGGCACAGATACGCAGTATTTT
j_gene: TRBJ2-7; v_gene: TRBV5-6; d_gene: -; abundance: -; CDR3aa: CASSRGTAITYEQYF; CDR3nt: TGTGCCAGCAGCCGCGGGACAGCGATCACCTACGAGCAGTACTTC
j_gene: TRBJ1-2; v_gene: TRBV19; d_gene: TRBD1; abundance: once; CDR3aa: CASTPGQGGGYTF; CDR3nt: TGTGCCAGTACCCCCGGACAGGGTGGCGGCTACACCTTC
j_gene: TRBJ2-1; v_gene: TRBV5-4; d_gene: -; abundance: -; CDR3aa: CASSSDRNEQFF; CDR3nt: TGTGCCAGCAGCTCAGACCGCAATGAGCAGTTCTTC
j_gene: TRBJ2-3; v_gene: TRBV19; d_gene: TRBD2; abundance: -; CDR3aa: CASSSGGTDTQYF; CDR3nt: TGTGCCAGTTCTAGCGGGGGCACAGATACGCAGTATTTT
j_gene: TRBJ2-3; v_gene: TRBV3-1/TRBV3-2; d_gene: TRBD2; abundance: -; CDR3aa: CASSPGLAVGTDTQYF; CDR3nt: TGTGCCAGCAGTCCAGGACTAGCGGTGGGGACAGATACGCAGTATTTT
j_gene: TRBJ1-6; v_gene: TRBV5-6; d_gene: -; abundance: -; CDR3aa: CASSLDGYNSPLHF; CDR3nt: TGTGCCAGCAGCTTGGATGGGTATAATTCACCCCTCCACTTT
j_gene: TRBJ2-7; v_gene: TRBV18; d_gene: -; abundance: -; CDR3aa: CASSPQGGSTVYEQYF; CDR3nt: TGTGCCAGCTCACCCCAGGGGGGCTCGACTGTGTACGAGCAGTACTTC
j_gene: TRBJ2-2; v_gene: TRBV7-3; d_gene: -; abundance: -; CDR3aa: CASSLSRGTGELFF; CDR3nt: TGTGCCAGCAGCTTGTCACGAGGGACCGGGGAGCTGTTTTTT
j_gene: TRBJ2-1; v_gene: TRBV14; d_gene: -; abundance: -; CDR3aa: CASSQDLGLLRNEQFF; CDR3nt: TGTGCCAGCAGCCAAGATTTGGGACTCCTCAGGAATGAGCAGTTCTTC
j_gene: TRBJ1-2; v_gene: TRBV24-1; d_gene: -; abundance: -; CDR3aa: CATSRGGFWPHGYTF; CDR3nt: TGTGCCACCTCTAGAGGAGGGTTCTGGCCTCATGGCTACACCTTC
j_gene: TRBJ2-7; v_gene: TRBV6-5; d_gene: TRBD1; abundance: -; CDR3aa: CASSLRRDRDYEQYF; CDR3nt: TGTGCCAGCAGCCTACGCCGGGACAGGGACTACGAGCAGTACTTC
j_gene: TRBJ2-5; v_gene: TRBV2; d_gene: TRBD2; abundance: -; CDR3aa: CASSEMGTSVETQYF; CDR3nt: TGTGCCAGCAGTGAAATGGGGACTAGTGTGGAGACCCAGTACTTC
j_gene: TRBJ1-5; v_gene: TRBV19; d_gene: -; abundance: -; CDR3aa: CASSGQGDQPQHF; CDR3nt: TGTGCCAGTAGTGGGCAGGGAGATCAGCCCCAGCATTTT
j_gene: TRBJ1-1; v_gene: TRBV5-6; d_gene: -; abundance: -; CDR3aa: CASSFGDGSNTEAFF; CDR3nt: TGTGCCAGCAGCTTTGGGGACGGATCTAACACTGAAGCTTTCTTT
j_gene: TRBJ2-2; v_gene: TRBV2; d_gene: -; abundance: -; CDR3aa: CASANMGSGELFF; CDR3nt: TGTGCCAGCGCGAACATGGGATCCGGGGAGCTGTTTTTT
j_gene: TRBJ2-7; v_gene: TRBV7-2; d_gene: TRBD1; abundance: once; CDR3aa: CASSGIGTGRDEQYF; CDR3nt: TGTGCCAGCAGCGGAATAGGGACAGGGAGAGACGAGCAGTACTTC
j_gene: TRBJ1-3; v_gene: TRBV12-3/TRBV12-4; d_gene: -; abundance: -; CDR3aa: CASSSGAGNTIYF; CDR3nt: TGTGCCAGCAGTTCCGGGGCTGGAAACACCATATATTTT
j_gene: TRBJ1-1; v_gene: TRBV5-5; d_gene: TRBD1; abundance: -; CDR3aa: CASSLVSGQTREAFF; CDR3nt: TGTGCCAGCAGCTTGGTTTCGGGACAGACCCGTGAAGCTTTCTTT
j_gene: TRBJ1-1; v_gene: TRBV19; d_gene: -; abundance: -; CDR3aa: CASSYQLNTEAFF; CDR3nt: TGTGCCAGTAGTTACCAATTGAACACTGAAGCTTTCTTT